This T cell receptor (beta chain) was captured by sequencing in a study of blood T cell repertoires in COVID-19. The method was immunoSEQ multiplex PCR; TCRdb's version includes in-frame clones alone and lacks a portion of them. This sample yields 61,000 or so clones, of which roughly 90% are seen a single time; 20% to 25% belongs to the top ten. This CDR3 region has 15 residues. J was trimmed by 2 bases and V by 6 bases; bases with no gene match: 9. Germline CDR1 is MNHEY and CDR2 is SMNVEV (reference sequence). The receptor was isolated from a woman in her fifties or sixties with active or convalescent COVID-19. The specimen sequenced was peripheral blood. This chain uses TRBV27 with TRBJ2-7; 8 bases map to TRBD2. CDR3 region: CASSPQAGEAYEQYF. The CDR3, as DNA: TGTGCCAGCAGCCCCCAAGCGGGAGAGGCCTACGAGCAGTACTTC.